This T cell receptor (beta chain) derives from a study of shared clonotypes between healthy human individuals. Adult donors, all healthy and HIV-negative, had no recent acute infections or vaccinations. Among the unsorted PBMC samples, replicate PCRs used approximately 320 ng DNA, approximately 30,000 T cell genomes. The team ran DNA from unsorted PBMCs on ten immunoSEQ deep assay plates for sequencing. Sequencing was performed with immunoSEQ multiplex PCR; in TCRdb, only in-frame clones are kept and a portion is missing. This table has about 480,000 clones, less than 85% appearing once. This clone was recorded only once. The CDR3 loop spans 13 amino acids. V was trimmed by 3 bases and J by 6 bases, leaving 12 bases between them. Germline V gene lookup returns CDR1 SGHRS and CDR2 YFSETQ.

The sequenced sample consisted of PBMCs. The TCR was taken from a woman in her 40s in good health. Some clones in this sample may be carry-over from other donors' samples. The V gene is TRBV5-1, the J gene TRBJ1-1, with D unresolved. The DNA of the CDR3 is TGCGCCAGCAGCTGGACGAGAGACGCTGAAGCTTTCTTT. It is translated as CASSWTRDAEAFF.